The 8 T cell receptor beta chains presented below share a single source sample, sequenced in a study of low-dose radiotherapy and immunotherapy resistance in tumors. Primers targeting TRAV and TRBV primed first-strand cDNA, covering alpha and beta chains. TCRs underwent approximately 20 PCR cycles of amplification with a constant-region primer and V-primer adapter. TCRdb used MiXCR to reprocess the reads, holding one entry per CDR3 protein. Of 60,000 or so distinct CDR3 sequences in the sample, about a quarter were seen once. The time point: after trial treatment. The treatment here: LDRT plus nivolumab, ipilimumab, low-dose cyclophosphamide and aspirin (RACIN trial). The source was PBMCs, collected after low-dose radiotherapy plus immunotherapy. The receptors were gathered from a male donor with prostate cancer.

The CDR3 here is CASSRTSGGAFNEQFF. The CDR3 DNA reads TGTGCCAGTAGTAGGACTAGCGGGGGGGCCTTCAATGAGCAGTTCTTC. V and J are TRBV19 and TRBJ2-1; 15 nucleotides align to TRBD2. This CDR3 has 16 amino acids. With V trimmed by 4 bases and J by 6 bases, 4 bases remained unmatched. Germline values: CDR1 LNHDA, CDR2 SQIVND (reference sequence).

By sample fraction, this clonotype is medium-sized. The chain carries TRBV4-1 and TRBJ2-6; 7 nucleotides match TRBD1. The CDR3 is made up of 16 amino acids. J gave up 1 base and V 5 bases, and 5 bases lay outside the gene matches. The V gene's germline CDR1 is MGHRA and CDR2 YSYEKL. CDR3 protein: CASSSIQGSGANVLTF. The CDR3 DNA sequence: TGCGCCAGCAGCAGTATACAGGGGTCTGGGGCCAACGTCCTGACTTTC.

This clonotype has at least ten counts. The chain recombines TRBV30 with TRBJ2-7; D is possibly TRBD2 (5 bases). The CDR3 has 16 residues. Germline V lookup: CDR1 GTSNPN, CDR2 SVGIG (reference sequence). V lost 1 base to trimming and J lost 3 bases, with 19 bases between them. The chain's CDR3 is CAWSGDPGKGVYEQYF. As DNA, the CDR3 is TGTGCCTGGAGTGGAGATCCCGGGAAAGGCGTCTACGAGCAGTACTTC. Variable domain in full (rest from reference TRBV30 and TRBJ2-7): SQTIHQWPATLVQPVGSPLSLECTVEGTSNPNLYWYRQAAGRGLQLLFYSVGIGQISSEVPQNLSASRPQDRQFILSSKKLLLSDSGFYLCAWSGDPGKGVYEQYFGPGTRLTVT.

This clonotype occurred many times. The CDR3 loop reads CASSLDGTGIYEQYF. CDR3 coding DNA: TGCGCCAGCAGCTTGGACGGGACAGGGATCTACGAGCAGTACTTC. The V gene is TRBV5-1, the J gene TRBJ2-7; the match to TRBD1 covers 9 bases. The CDR3 loop spans 15 amino acids. J lost 3 bases, V lost 0 bases, and 4 bases had no gene match. The germline gives CDR1 SGHRS, CDR2 YFSETQ.

This clonotype was picked up many times. This CDR3 reads CSARDSGLQGDEQFF. The CDR3 coding sequence is TGCAGTGCTAGAGATTCAGGGCTCCAGGGCGATGAGCAGTTCTTC. The chain couples TRBV20-1 to TRBJ2-1, with D perhaps TRBD1 (5 bases). The CDR3 consists of 15 residues. CDR1 is DFQATT, CDR2 SNEGSKA, per germline (reference sequence). V was trimmed by 0 bases and J by 8 bases, leaving 17 bases between them.

V is TRBV7-2 and J is TRBJ1-2; a possible D gene is TRBD1 (5 bases). Per the germline V gene, CDR1 is SGHTA and CDR2 is FQGNSA. The CDR3 loop spans 13 amino acids. The germline V and J ends were trimmed by 5 bases and 4 bases, with 11 bases remaining between them. The CDR3 region is CASSLQEFYGYTF. The CDR3 DNA follows: TGTGCCAGCAGCCTACAGGAATTCTATGGCTACACCTTC.

A note on this clonotype: A single base separates this from a much larger clone, so it may be a read error. The chain uses TRBV28 and TRBJ2-7; weak D call: TRBD1 (6 bases). Trimming removed 8 bases from V and 3 bases from J, with 20 bases in between. This CDR3 has 15 residues. Germline CDR1 reads MDHEN; CDR2 reads SYDVKM. CDR3 sequence: CASGSPTGSNYEQYF. The CDR3 region has the DNA TGTGCCAGCGGCTCCCCGACAGGCTCCAACTACGAGCAGTACTTC.

Only a few counts were recorded for this clonotype. This chain joins TRBV13 and TRBJ2-2; no clear D gene. The CDR3 runs 13 residues. V lost 4 bases and J lost 4, with 7 bases in between. In germline, CDR1 is PRHDT, CDR2 FYEKMQ (reference sequence). The CDR3, as DNA: TGTGCCAGCAGCTCTTTCCGCACCGGGGAGCTGTTTTTT. Translated: CASSSFRTGELFF.